This TCR beta chain stems from a study of PD-1 blockade in mismatch repair-deficient tumors. Study in general: Patients had approximately 12 mismatch repair-deficient cancer types, all previously treated and progressing.

This clone showed up just once. Antigen: not known. The CDR3 is made up of 13 amino acids. Trimming removed 5 bases at V and 0 bases at J, with 8 bases between. Germline V gene sequence: CDR1 SGDLS, CDR2 YYNGEE. Sequenced by immunoSEQ multiplex PCR; TCRdb stores in-frame clones only, minus some. This sample has 130,000 or so clones, with 86% found just once. Every patient had mismatch repair deficiency by PCR or immunohistochemistry. TCR sequencing covered a few patients who responded to pembrolizumab. Overall study results and limits: After pembrolizumab, tumor-resident clones rose rapidly, then generally contracted before radiologic responses.

The chain uses TRBV9 and TRBJ1-1; D possibly corresponds to TRBD1 (6 bases). The source was peripheral blood, collected 44 weeks after starting pembrolizumab. The TCR was taken from an adult with mismatch repair-deficient cancer. The CDR3 spells CASRGQLNTEAFF. The CDR3 DNA sequence: TGTGCCAGCAGAGGACAGCTGAACACTGAAGCTTTCTTT.